This T cell receptor (beta chain) was profiled in a study of radiation and T cells in renal cell carcinoma. Germline V CDR1 and CDR2: SGHTA, FQGNSA. V lost 5 bases, J lost 4 bases, and 5 bases stayed unmatched. The CDR3 has 15 amino acids. This table comes from immunoSEQ multiplex PCR, and its TCRdb copy is limited to in-frame clones, with some not included. The sample lists 150,000 to 200,000 clones; 88% were seen once. The sample's time point: blood 4 weeks post-SBRT, at nephrectomy. Treatment here: 15 Gy SBRT to primary tumor, nephrectomy 4 weeks later. This chain uses TRBV7-2 with TRBJ1-3, with 10 bases fitting TRBD1. This TCR was sampled from a woman aged 45 to 65 with renal cell carcinoma. The starting material was blood, obtained from a patient whose treatment included radiotherapy and nephrectomy. CDR3 nucleotides: TGTGCCAGCAGCCGACAGGGGGCGCCCGGAAACACCATATATTTT. Its translation: CASSRQGAPGNTIYF.